The T cell receptor beta chain described here comes from a study of OX40 agonist ivuxolimab in advanced cancers. The method was immunoSEQ multiplex PCR; TCRdb's version includes in-frame clones alone and lacks a portion of them. The sample contains tens of thousands of clones, more than 80% of which appear only once. The sample holds one count of this clone. Sample: CD4+ or CD8+ T cells sorted from blood, taken in a trial of the OX40 agonist ivuxolimab. The source is an adult with an advanced solid tumor such as melanoma, head and neck, liver or kidney cancer.

The CDR3 DNA sequence: TGTGCCAGTAGCCAGAGCTCCTACAATGAGCAGTTCTTC. This translates into CASSQSSYNEQFF. The chain links TRBV19 to TRBJ2-1, with D unresolved. The CDR3 runs 13 residues. Germline assignment: CDR1 LNHDA and CDR2 SQIVND (reference sequence). Trimming pared 6 bases from V and 0 bases from J, leaving 6 bases between.